The present T cell receptor (beta chain) was sequenced within a study of T cell repertoires in ileal Crohn's disease. The assay was immunoSEQ multiplex PCR, and TCRdb's table has in-frame clones only and misses some. This repertoire shows around 1,600 clones, 75% to 85% found once; its top ten account for around 10%. Whole-study results and caveats: Clonal expansions were more frequent in active smokers than non-smokers at surgery.

This CDR3 comprises 14 residues. Germline CDR1 reads SGHRS; CDR2 reads YFSETQ. V gave up 3 bases and J gave up 4 bases; unmatched junction bases: 5. The sample holds one count of this clone. Its specificity is unknown. Sample: ileal tissue. The sequence was collected from an adult with Crohn's disease. This sequence joins TRBV5-1 and TRBJ2-5, with TRBD2 matching 8 bases. CDR3 region: CASSSRGGRETQYF. In nucleotides, the CDR3 is TGCGCCAGCAGCTCCCGGGGGGGCAGAGAGACCCAGTACTTC.